Below, 19 T cell receptor beta chains from the same sample are listed, as sequenced in a study of shared T cell receptors in the human thymus. Assay used: immunoSEQ multiplex PCR; TCRdb lists only in-frame clones, some missing. The top ten hold roughly 0.01% of the sample, which has 650,000 to 950,000 clones, 80% to 90% seen once. A further study also used this sample, focusing on human thymus T cells.

The sequenced sample was thymocytes. The receptors derive from a girl under three years old with a congenital heart defect.

The chain has TRBV5-1 and TRBJ1-2; maybe TRBD1 (5 bases). The CDR3 totals 14 residues. The germline CDR1 and CDR2 sequences are SGHRS and YFSETQ. V was shortened by 0 bases and J by 7 bases, with 13 bases between the two germline ends. The CDR3 coding sequence is TGCGCCAGCAGCTTGGGGAGGGGTTGGTTTGGCTACACCTTC. Translation gives CASSLGRGWFGYTF.

The chain has TRBV28 and TRBJ2-7; 11 positions agree with TRBD1. Unmatched junction bases numbered 10, after V lost 4 bases and J lost 2 bases. Germline V gene data show CDR1 as MDHEN and CDR2 as SYDVKM. CDR3 length: 17 amino acids. This CDR3 is CASSSPPGTGGAYEQYF. CDR3 nucleotides: TGTGCCAGCAGTTCCCCTCCCGGGACAGGGGGAGCCTACGAGCAGTACTTC.

The chain recombines TRBV5-5 with TRBJ1-1; TRBD1 is a possible D gene (5 bases). Germline assignment: CDR1 SGHKS and CDR2 YYEKEE (reference sequence). V lost 4 bases to trimming and J lost 0 bases, with 19 bases between them. The CDR3 consists of 17 residues. The CDR3 region has the DNA TGTGCCAGCAGCCGGCCTAGGGAAGGGGAGGTGAACACTGAAGCTTTCTTT. Protein: CASSRPREGEVNTEAFF.

The V and J genes are TRBV11-2 and TRBJ1-2; tentatively, D is TRBD1 (5 bases). V shed 5 bases and J shed 2 bases, with 12 bases lying between them. The CDR3 covers 14 residues. The germline gives CDR1 SGHAT, CDR2 FQNNGV. In DNA form, the CDR3 reads TGTGCCAGCAGCGGGGGGGGGTCCAACTATGGCTACACCTTC. Translated, it gives CASSGGGSNYGYTF.

V and J are TRBV18 and TRBJ1-1, with a tentative D call TRBD1 (6 bases). Trimming cost V 2 bases and J 5 bases, with 18 bases left between them. In germline, CDR1 is KGHSH, CDR2 LQKENI. CDR3 length equals 16 residues. This chain's CDR3 is CASSPARARGGTEAFF. The CDR3 DNA is TGTGCCAGCTCACCAGCCAGGGCGCGAGGGGGAACTGAAGCTTTCTTT.

The CDR3 here is CASSFHRGRDTEAFF. The DNA for the CDR3 is TGTGCCAGCAGTTTCCACAGGGGCCGGGACACTGAAGCTTTCTTT. The chain is built from TRBV2 and TRBJ1-1, with 7 bases fitting TRBD1. J was trimmed by 3 bases and V by 5 bases; bases with no gene match: 9. The CDR3 length is 15 residues. Germline loops: CDR1 SNHLY, CDR2 FYNNEI.

The J gene is TRBJ1-1, the V gene TRBV4-1; possible D gene TRBD1, 6 bases. The CDR3 is 22 residues long. Trimming removed 0 bases at V and 3 bases at J, with 32 bases between. The germline V gene encodes CDR1 MGHRA and CDR2 YSYEKL. The CDR3 loop reads CASSQDNPTTGFSLGRDTEAFF. The CDR3 nucleotides are TGCGCCAGCAGCCAAGATAACCCCACGACAGGCTTCTCGTTGGGTCGGGACACTGAAGCTTTCTTT.

The chain carries TRBV25-1 and TRBJ1-2; the D is unclear. This CDR3 contains 11 residues. In germline, CDR1 is MGHDK, CDR2 SYGVNS. With 6 bases removed from V and 6 bases from J, the gap between germline ends came to 8 bases. The chain's CDR3 is CASSHSDGYTF. The CDR3 DNA reads as TGTGCCAGCAGCCACAGTGATGGCTACACCTTC.

J is TRBJ1-3 and V is TRBV4-1; 9 bases line up with TRBD1. The ends lost 1 base at V and 2 bases at J; junction bases unmatched: 0. The CDR3 loop spans 15 amino acids. Germline values: CDR1 MGHRA, CDR2 YSYEKL. CDR3 DNA: TGCGCCAGCAGCCAAGGACAGGGGGCTGGAAACACCATATATTTT. Protein product: CASSQGQGAGNTIYF.

J is TRBJ2-7 and V is TRBV19; perhaps TRBD2 as D (6 bases). The V gene lost 3 bases and the J gene lost 5 bases, with 14 bases spanning the gap. Germline V gene lookup returns CDR1 LNHDA and CDR2 SQIVND (reference sequence). The CDR3 extends over 14 amino acids. CDR3 nucleotide sequence: TGTGCCAGTAGTATCGGAGGGGTAAACAACGAGCAGTACTTC. It encodes CASSIGGVNNEQYF.

This clone was recorded only once. The chain employs TRBV5-5 and TRBJ1-3; TRBD1 matches 7 bases. V lost 0 bases to trimming and J lost 3 bases; unmatched junction nucleotides: 6. Germline-derived CDR1 and CDR2 are SGHKS and YYEKEE (reference sequence). CDR3 length: 16 amino acids. The CDR3 loop reads CASSLGRRDSGNTIYF. DNA for the CDR3: TGTGCCAGCAGCTTGGGGCGGCGGGACAGTGGAAACACCATATATTTT. Using reference TRBV5-5 and TRBJ1-3 for the parts outside the CDR3, the full variable domain is DAGVTQSPTHLIKTRGQQVTLRCSPISGHKSVSWYQQVLGQGPQFIFQYYEKEERGRGNFPDRFSARQFPNYSSELNVNALLLGDSALYLCASSLGRRDSGNTIYFGEGSWLTVV.

This clone was observed a handful of times. In DNA, the CDR3 is TGTGCCAGCTGGGGGGTAATGGGGACAGGGTACCACGAGCAGTACTTC. This encodes CASWGVMGTGYHEQYF. V gene TRBV28 combines with J gene TRBJ2-7; 9 bases are shared with TRBD1. The CDR3 is 16 amino acids. Germline lookup yields CDR1 MDHEN and CDR2 SYDVKM. Unmatched junction bases numbered 16, after V lost 8 bases and J lost 5 bases. Supplemented by reference TRBV28 and TRBJ2-7, the full variable domain reads DVKVTQSSRYLVKRTGEKVFLECVQDMDHENMFWYRQDPGLGLRLIYFSYDVKMKEKGDIPEGYSVSREKKERFSLILESASTNQTSMYLCASWGVMGTGYHEQYFGPGTRLTVT.

This chain uses TRBV6-1 with TRBJ1-2; no firm D call. V was cut by 8 bases and J by 4 bases, with 11 bases left in between. CDR3 length equals 12 residues. CDR1 and CDR2 (germline): MNHNS, SASEGT. CDR3 in DNA: TGTGCCAGCCTCCTGAGCGGCTATGGCTACACCTTC. Its translation is CASLLSGYGYTF.

The gene calls are TRBV19 and TRBJ2-1; 8 bases agree with TRBD2. The ends lost 5 bases at V and 4 bases at J; junction bases unmatched: 7. Germline V lookup: CDR1 LNHDA, CDR2 SQIVND (reference sequence). The CDR3 totals 15 residues. CDR3 coding DNA: TGTGCCAGTAGTCCCGGGACTAGAATTTACAATGAGCAGTTCTTC. Translation: CASSPGTRIYNEQFF.

This rearrangement joins TRBV6-1 to TRBJ2-7; 7 positions agree with TRBD1. Unmatched junction bases numbered 14, after V lost 8 bases and J lost 4 bases. CDR3 length equals 15 residues. The germline V gene has CDR1 MNHNS and CDR2 SASEGT. CDR3 protein: CASLLPGQPSYEQYF. Written as DNA, the CDR3 is TGTGCCAGCCTTCTTCCGGGACAGCCATCGTACGAGCAGTACTTC.

This clone was seen just once. J is TRBJ1-2 and V is TRBV30, with unresolved D. Germline V CDR1 and CDR2: GTSNPN, SVGIG (reference sequence). The CDR3 runs 14 residues. V gave up 0 bases and J gave up 1 base, with 9 bases separating them. The CDR3 protein is CAWSVVPLNYGYTF. The CDR3 nucleotides read TGTGCCTGGAGTGTTGTACCACTTAACTATGGCTACACCTTC.

CDR3 coding DNA: TGTGCCAGTAGTGGGGACAGGGGAGGTGAAAAACTGTTTTTT. Protein: CASSGDRGGEKLFF. V gene TRBV19 combines with J gene TRBJ1-4, with 10 bases matching TRBD1. The CDR3 totals 14 residues. J lost 7 bases, V lost 5 bases, and 4 bases had no gene match. Germline assignment: CDR1 LNHDA and CDR2 SQIVND (reference sequence).

This rearrangement joins TRBV11-2 to TRBJ2-7, with D unresolved. CDR1 SGHAT and CDR2 FQNNGV come from the germline V gene. There are 16 residues in the CDR3. Trimming took off 4 bases at V and 3 bases at J, with 19 bases between the two ends. Here the CDR3 reads CASSSSSGIRSYEQYF. In nucleotides, the CDR3 is TGTGCCAGCAGCTCCTCATCAGGTATCAGAAGCTACGAGCAGTACTTC.

The V and J genes are TRBV6-6 and TRBJ2-7; D is unresolved. From germline, CDR1 is MNHNY and CDR2 SVGAGI (reference sequence). The CDR3 runs to 14 residues. V gave up 2 bases and J gave up 3 bases, with 11 bases separating them. The CDR3 DNA reads TGTGCCAGCAGTTACAAAGTAGCCCGCTACGAGCAGTACTTC. Protein product: CASSYKVARYEQYF.